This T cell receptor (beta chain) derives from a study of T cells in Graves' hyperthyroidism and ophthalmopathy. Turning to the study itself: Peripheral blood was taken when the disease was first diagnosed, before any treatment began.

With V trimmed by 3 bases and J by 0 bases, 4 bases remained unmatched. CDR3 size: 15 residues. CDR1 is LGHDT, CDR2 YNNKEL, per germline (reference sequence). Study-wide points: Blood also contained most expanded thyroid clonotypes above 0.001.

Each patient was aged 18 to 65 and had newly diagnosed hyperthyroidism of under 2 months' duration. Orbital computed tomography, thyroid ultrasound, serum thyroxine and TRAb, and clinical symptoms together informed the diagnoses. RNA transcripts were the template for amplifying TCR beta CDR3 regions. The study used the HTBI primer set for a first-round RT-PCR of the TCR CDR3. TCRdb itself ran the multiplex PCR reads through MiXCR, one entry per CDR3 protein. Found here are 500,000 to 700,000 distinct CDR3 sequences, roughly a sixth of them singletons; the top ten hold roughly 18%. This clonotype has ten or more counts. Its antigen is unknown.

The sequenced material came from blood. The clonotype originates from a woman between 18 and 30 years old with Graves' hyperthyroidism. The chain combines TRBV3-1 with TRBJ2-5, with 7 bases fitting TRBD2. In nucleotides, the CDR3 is TGTGCCAGCAGCCAGCAGGGACTACACCAAGAGACCCAGTACTTC. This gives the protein CASSQQGLHQETQYF.